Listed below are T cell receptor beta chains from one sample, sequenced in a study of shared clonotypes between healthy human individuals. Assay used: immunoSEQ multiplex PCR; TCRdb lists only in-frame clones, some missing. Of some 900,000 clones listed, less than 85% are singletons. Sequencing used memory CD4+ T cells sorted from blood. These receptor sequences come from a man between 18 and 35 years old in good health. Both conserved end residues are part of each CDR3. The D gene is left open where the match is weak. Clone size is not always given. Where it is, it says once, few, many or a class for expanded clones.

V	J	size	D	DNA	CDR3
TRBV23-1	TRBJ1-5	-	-	TGCGCCAGCGACGGGGGGGGTCAGCCCCAGCATTTT	CASDGGGQPQHF
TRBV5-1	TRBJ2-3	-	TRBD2	TGCGCCAGCAAACTGACTAGCGGGGGGTCTAGCACAGATACGCAGTATTTT	CASKLTSGGSSTDTQYF
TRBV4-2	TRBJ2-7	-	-	TGTGCCAGCAGCCACGTCCCCGCCCTTTCGCGGGGACTCGAGCAGTACTTC	CASSHVPALSRGLEQYF
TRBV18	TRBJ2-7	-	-	TGTGCCAGCTCACTGGACATATTCTACGAGCAGTACTTC	CASSLDIFYEQYF
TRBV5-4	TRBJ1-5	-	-	TGTGCCAGCAGTTACCTTTCAGGACCCCAGCATTTT	CASSYLSGPQHF
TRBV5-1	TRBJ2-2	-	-	TGCGCCAGCAGCTTGGTCGCAGGCTCGAACACCGGGGAGCTGTTTTTT	CASSLVAGSNTGELFF
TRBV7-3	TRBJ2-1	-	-	TGTGCCAGCAGCTTATCGGGTAGCGGAAGTTACAATGAGCAGTTCTTC	CASSLSGSGSYNEQFF
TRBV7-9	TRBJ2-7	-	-	TGTGCCAGCAGCTTAGCCGGGACACTTACCTACGAGCAGTACTTC	CASSLAGTLTYEQYF
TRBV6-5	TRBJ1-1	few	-	TGTGCCAGCAACCCGCGGGCGATGAACACTGAAGCTTTCTTT	CASNPRAMNTEAFF
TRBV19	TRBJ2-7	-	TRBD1	TGTGCCAGTAGTACAGGGGGAATCGGCGAGCAGTACTTC	CASSTGGIGEQYF
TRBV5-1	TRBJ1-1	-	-	TGCGCCAGCAGCCCGCTTGCCTCCATGCGGGGCACTGAAGCTTTCTTT	CASSPLASMRGTEAFF
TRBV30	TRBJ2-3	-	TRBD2	TGTGCCTGGACTGCTGGCGGGGGGGCTTCAGATACGCAGTATTTT	CAWTAGGGASDTQYF
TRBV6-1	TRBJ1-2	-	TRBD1	TGTGCCAGCAGTGAAACAGGGGAAGGAGGCTACACCTTC	CASSETGEGGYTF
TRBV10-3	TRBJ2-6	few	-	TGTGCCATCAGTATGATGGCAGGGAACTCTGGGGCCAACGTCCTGACTTTC	CAISMMAGNSGANVLTF
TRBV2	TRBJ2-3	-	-	TGTGCCAGCAGTGAATGGGGTGCAGATACGCAGTATTTT	CASSEWGADTQYF
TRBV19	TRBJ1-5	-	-	TGTGCCAGTAGTATAGCAGGGTCCAATCAGCCCCAGCATTTT	CASSIAGSNQPQHF
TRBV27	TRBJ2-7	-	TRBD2	TGTGCCAGCAGTCCCCTTGTCGGGAGGCTGTACGAGCAGTACTTC	CASSPLVGRLYEQYF
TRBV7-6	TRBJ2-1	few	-	TGTGCCAGCAGTTTCCAATTTGGTGAGCAGTTCTTC	CASSFQFGEQFF
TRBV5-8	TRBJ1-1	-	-	TGTGCCAGCAGCTTGGCCCCGAACACTGAAGCTTTCTTT	CASSLAPNTEAFF
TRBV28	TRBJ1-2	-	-	TGTGCCAGCAGTCTGTCGGGACCGAGGTTAAACGGCTACACCTTC	CASSLSGPRLNGYTF
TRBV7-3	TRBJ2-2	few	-	TGTGCCAGCAGCTTTCCGAACACCGGGGAGCTGTTTTTT	CASSFPNTGELFF
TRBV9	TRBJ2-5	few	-	TGTGCCAGCAGCCAGACCCAGCGGTCGGAGACCCAGTACTTC	CASSQTQRSETQYF
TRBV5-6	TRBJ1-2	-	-	TGTGCCAGCGGAACAGATAAGGTATTAGTGAACTATGGCTACACCTTC	CASGTDKVLVNYGYTF
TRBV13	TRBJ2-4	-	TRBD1	TGTGCCAGCAGCCGGGACAGGGTGGGGATTCGAGACATTCAGTACTTC	CASSRDRVGIRDIQYF
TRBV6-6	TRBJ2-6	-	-	TGTGCCAGCTCCGGTACTGGGGCCAACGTCCTGACTTTC	CASSGTGANVLTF
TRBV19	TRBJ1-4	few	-	TGTGCCAGTGGAGGCAGACCCCAGACGGAAAAACTGTTTTTT	CASGGRPQTEKLFF
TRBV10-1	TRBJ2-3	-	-	TGCGCCAGCAGTGAGTCGCAAGTGACAGATACGCAGTATTTT	CASSESQVTDTQYF
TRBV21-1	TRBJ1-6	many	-	TGTGCCAGCAGCACAGGGACATATAATTCACCCCTCCACTTT	CASSTGTYNSPLHF
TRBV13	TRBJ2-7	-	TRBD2	TGTGCCAGCAGCCTCGCCCGGACTAGCGGGAGGGCCGGTGGAGGCTACGAGCAGTACTTC	CASSLARTSGRAGGGYEQYF
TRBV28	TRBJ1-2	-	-	TGTGCCAGCAGCAAACAGGGTGGTCTAGGCTACACCTTC	CASSKQGGLGYTF
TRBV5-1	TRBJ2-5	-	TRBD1	TGCGCCAGCACAAGCGACAGGGCAGAAGAGACCCAGTACTTC	CASTSDRAEETQYF
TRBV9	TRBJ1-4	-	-	TGTGCCAGCAGCGGGGTGGAGGGTGACCGGGAAAAACTGTTTTTT	CASSGVEGDREKLFF
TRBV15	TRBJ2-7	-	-	TGTGCCACCAGCAGGGTTGGATCCTACGAGCAGTACTTC	CATSRVGSYEQYF
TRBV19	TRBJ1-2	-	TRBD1	TGTGCCAGTAACCCCACAGGGGGAAAAGACTATGGCTACACCTTC	CASNPTGGKDYGYTF
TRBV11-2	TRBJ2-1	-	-	TGTGCCAGCTTCCCTTTGAGGGCCCCCAGCAACAATGAGCAGTTCTTC	CASFPLRAPSNNEQFF
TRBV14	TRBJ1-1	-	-	TGTGCCAGCAGCCAAGATAGAACTGAAGCTTTCTTT	CASSQDRTEAFF
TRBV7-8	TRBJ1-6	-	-	TGTGCCAGCAGCTTGTTAACAACCGATTCACCCCTCCACTTT	CASSLLTTDSPLHF
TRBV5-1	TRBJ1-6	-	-	TGCGCCAGCAGCTCCGGGACAATGAATTCACCCCTCCACTTT	CASSSGTMNSPLHF
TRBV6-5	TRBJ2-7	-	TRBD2	TGTGCCAGCAGTTCGGGAGGGGGACCCTACGAGCAGTACTTC	CASSSGGGPYEQYF
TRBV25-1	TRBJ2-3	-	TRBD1	TGTGCCAGCAGTGCGGGGGACAGGGGTAGCACAGATACGCAGTATTTT	CASSAGDRGSTDTQYF
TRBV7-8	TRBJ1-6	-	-	TGTGCCAGCAGCCCTACCACCAGGGGATATAATTCACCCCTCCACTTT	CASSPTTRGYNSPLHF
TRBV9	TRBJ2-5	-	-	TGTGCCAGCGGGGGGTTGAGCCAAGAGACCCAGTACTTC	CASGGLSQETQYF
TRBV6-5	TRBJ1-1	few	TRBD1	TGTGCCAGCAGAGGACAGGGAAAGAACACTGAAGCTTTCTTT	CASRGQGKNTEAFF
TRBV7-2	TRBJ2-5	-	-	TGTGCCAGCAGCCCCTGGAACCAAGAGACCCAGTACTTC	CASSPWNQETQYF
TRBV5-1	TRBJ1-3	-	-	TGCGCCAGCAGCTTGGTTTACGGAAACACCATATATTTT	CASSLVYGNTIYF
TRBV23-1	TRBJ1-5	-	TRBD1	TGCGCCAGCAGTCAATCACTCGCTAAGGGACAGGGGGCGAGCAATCAGCCCCAGCATTTT	CASSQSLAKGQGASNQPQHF